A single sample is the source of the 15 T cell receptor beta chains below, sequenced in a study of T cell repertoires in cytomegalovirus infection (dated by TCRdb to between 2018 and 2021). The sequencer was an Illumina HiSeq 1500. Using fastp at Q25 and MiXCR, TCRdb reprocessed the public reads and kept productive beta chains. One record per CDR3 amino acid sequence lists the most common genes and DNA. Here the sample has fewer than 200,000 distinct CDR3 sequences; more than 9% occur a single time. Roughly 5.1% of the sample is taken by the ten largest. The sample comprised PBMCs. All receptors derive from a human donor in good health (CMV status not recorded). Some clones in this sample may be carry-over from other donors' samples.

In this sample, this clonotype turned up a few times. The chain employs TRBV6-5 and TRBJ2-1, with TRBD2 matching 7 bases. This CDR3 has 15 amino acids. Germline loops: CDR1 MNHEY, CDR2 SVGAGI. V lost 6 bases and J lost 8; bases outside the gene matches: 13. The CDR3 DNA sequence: TGTGCCAGCAGCCTCGGGACTACCGTCTTGGATGAGCAGTTCTTC. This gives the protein CASSLGTTVLDEQFF.

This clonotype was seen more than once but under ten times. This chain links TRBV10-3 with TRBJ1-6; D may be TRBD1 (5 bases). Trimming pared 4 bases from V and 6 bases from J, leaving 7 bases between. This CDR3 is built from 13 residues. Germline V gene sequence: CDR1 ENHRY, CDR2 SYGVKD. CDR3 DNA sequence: TGTGCCATCAGTGCGGACATTAATTCACCCCTCCACTTT. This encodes CAISADINSPLHF.

CDR3 residues: CASSPGTSAYNEQFF. CDR3 nucleotides: TGTGCCAGCAGCCCCGGGACTAGCGCCTACAATGAGCAGTTCTTC. V gene TRBV27 combines with J gene TRBJ2-1, with 10 bases lining up with TRBD2. The CDR3 has 15 residues. With V trimmed by 6 bases and J by 2 bases, 4 bases remained unmatched. The germline CDR1 and CDR2 sequences are MNHEY and SMNVEV (reference sequence).

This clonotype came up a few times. CDR3 DNA sequence: TGTGCCAGCAGCCACCGACAGGGGAAGAATGAAGCTTTCTTT. Translation gives CASSHRQGKNEAFF. The chain recombines TRBV3-1 with TRBJ1-1; TRBD1 matches 8 bases. CDR3 length: 14 amino acids. Per germline, CDR1 LGHDT and CDR2 YNNKEL (reference sequence). With 3 bases clipped from V and 7 bases from J, the junction kept 7 bases outside the gene matches.

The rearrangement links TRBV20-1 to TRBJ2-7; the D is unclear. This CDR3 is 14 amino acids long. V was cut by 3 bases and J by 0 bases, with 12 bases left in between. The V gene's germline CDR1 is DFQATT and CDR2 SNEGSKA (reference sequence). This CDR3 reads CSARPPATSYEQYF. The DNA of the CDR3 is TGCAGTGCTAGGCCCCCGGCGACCTCCTACGAGCAGTACTTC.

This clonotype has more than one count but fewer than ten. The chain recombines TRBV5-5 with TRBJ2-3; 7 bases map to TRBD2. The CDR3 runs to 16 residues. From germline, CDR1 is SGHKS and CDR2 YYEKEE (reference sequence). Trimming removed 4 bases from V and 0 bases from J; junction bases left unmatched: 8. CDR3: CASSLEGSGSTDTQYF. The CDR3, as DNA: TGTGCCAGCAGCCTCGAAGGTAGCGGGAGCACAGATACGCAGTATTTT.

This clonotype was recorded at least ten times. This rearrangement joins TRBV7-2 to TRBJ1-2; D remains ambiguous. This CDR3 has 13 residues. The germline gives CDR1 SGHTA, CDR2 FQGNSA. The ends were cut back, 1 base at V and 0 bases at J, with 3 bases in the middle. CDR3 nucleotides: TGTGCCAGCAGCTTAGATACTAACTATGGCTACACCTTC. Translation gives CASSLDTNYGYTF.

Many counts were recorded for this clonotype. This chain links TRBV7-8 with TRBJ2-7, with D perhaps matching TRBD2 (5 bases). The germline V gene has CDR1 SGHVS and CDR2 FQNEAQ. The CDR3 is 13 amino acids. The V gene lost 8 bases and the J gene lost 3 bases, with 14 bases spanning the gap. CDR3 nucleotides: TGTGCCAGCCGGGGTCTACTCAACTACGAGCAGTACTTC. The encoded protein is CASRGLLNYEQYF.

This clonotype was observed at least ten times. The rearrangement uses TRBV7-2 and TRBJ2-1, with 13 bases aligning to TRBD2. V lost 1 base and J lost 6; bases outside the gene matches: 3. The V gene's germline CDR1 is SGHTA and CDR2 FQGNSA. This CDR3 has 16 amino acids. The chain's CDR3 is CASSLGLAGGRNEQFF. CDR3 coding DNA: TGTGCCAGCAGCTTAGGACTAGCGGGGGGCCGCAATGAGCAGTTCTTC.

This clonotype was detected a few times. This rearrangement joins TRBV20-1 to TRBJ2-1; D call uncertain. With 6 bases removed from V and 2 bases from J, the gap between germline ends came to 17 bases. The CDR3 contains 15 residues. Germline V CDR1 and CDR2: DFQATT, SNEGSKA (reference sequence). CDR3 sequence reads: CSATLTLHPYNEQFF. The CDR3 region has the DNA TGCAGTGCCACACTCACCCTCCATCCCTACAATGAGCAGTTCTTC.

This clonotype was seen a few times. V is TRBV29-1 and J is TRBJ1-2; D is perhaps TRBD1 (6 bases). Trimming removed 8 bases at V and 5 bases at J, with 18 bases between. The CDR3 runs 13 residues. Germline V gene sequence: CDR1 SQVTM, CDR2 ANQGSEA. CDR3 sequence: CSISRDIQYGYTF. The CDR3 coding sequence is TGCAGCATATCCCGGGACATACAATATGGCTACACCTTC.

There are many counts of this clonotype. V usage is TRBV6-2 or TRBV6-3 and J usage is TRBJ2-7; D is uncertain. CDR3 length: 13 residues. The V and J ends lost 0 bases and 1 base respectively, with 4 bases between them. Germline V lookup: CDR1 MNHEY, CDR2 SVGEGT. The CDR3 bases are TGTGCCAGCAGTTACTCACAATCCTACGAGCAGTACTTC. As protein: CASSYSQSYEQYF.

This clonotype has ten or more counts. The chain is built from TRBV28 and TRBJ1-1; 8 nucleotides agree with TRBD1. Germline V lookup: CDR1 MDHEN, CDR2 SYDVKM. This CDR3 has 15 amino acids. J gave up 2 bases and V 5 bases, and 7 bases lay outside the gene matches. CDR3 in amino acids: CASSRYGTGNTEAFF. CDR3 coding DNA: TGTGCCAGCAGTAGATACGGGACAGGTAACACTGAAGCTTTCTTT.

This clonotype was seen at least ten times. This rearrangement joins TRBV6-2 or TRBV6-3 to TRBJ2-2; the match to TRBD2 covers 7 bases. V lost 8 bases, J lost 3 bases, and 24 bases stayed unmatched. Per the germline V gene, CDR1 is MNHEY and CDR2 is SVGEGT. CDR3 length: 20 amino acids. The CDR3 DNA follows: TGTGCCAGCGCCGGGCTATGGCTGAGAGCGGGACCGCGGGACACCGGGGAGCTGTTTTTT. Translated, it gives CASAGLWLRAGPRDTGELFF.

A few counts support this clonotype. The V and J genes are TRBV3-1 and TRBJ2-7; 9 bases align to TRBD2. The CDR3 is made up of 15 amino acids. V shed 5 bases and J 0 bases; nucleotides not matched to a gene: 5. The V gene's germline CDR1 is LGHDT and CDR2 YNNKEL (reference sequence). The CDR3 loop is CASSYSGGTSYEQYF. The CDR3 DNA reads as TGTGCCAGCAGCTACAGCGGGGGGACCTCCTACGAGCAGTACTTC.